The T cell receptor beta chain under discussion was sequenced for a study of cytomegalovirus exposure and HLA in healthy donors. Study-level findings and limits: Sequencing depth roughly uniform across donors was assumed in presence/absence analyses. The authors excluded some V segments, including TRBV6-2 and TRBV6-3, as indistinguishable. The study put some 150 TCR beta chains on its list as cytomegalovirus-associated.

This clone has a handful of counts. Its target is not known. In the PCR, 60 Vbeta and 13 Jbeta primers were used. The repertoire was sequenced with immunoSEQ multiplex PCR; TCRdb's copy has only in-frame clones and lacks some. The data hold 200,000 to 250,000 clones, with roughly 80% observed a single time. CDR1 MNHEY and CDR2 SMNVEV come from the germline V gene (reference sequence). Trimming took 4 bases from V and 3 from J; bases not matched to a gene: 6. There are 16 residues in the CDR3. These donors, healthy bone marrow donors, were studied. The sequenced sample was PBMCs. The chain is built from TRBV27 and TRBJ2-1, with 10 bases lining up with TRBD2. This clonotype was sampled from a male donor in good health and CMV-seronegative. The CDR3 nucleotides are TGTGCCAGCAGTTCGGGACTAGCGAATCGCTACAATGAGCAGTTCTTC. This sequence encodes CASSSGLANRYNEQFF.